A single sample is the source of the 8 T cell receptor beta chains below, sequenced in a study of blood T cell repertoires in COVID-19. Assay: immunoSEQ multiplex PCR; the TCRdb copy retains only in-frame clones and omits some. This table holds 150,000 to 200,000 clones, about 86% found once. Sequencing was done on a sample of peripheral blood. The receptors come from a woman aged 55-69 years with COVID-19, enrolled during active disease.

The chain links TRBV10-3 to TRBJ2-3; 12 bases are a match to TRBD2. Per the germline V gene, CDR1 is ENHRY and CDR2 is SYGVKD. The V and J ends lost 6 bases and 2 bases, in that order; junction bases with no gene match: 9. CDR3 length equals 17 residues. In DNA, the CDR3 is TGTGCCATCAGGAAAGGCACTAGCGGGAGGTTCACAGATACGCAGTATTTT. Translating it yields CAIRKGTSGRFTDTQYF.

The chain has TRBV15 and TRBJ2-6, with 8 bases aligning to TRBD1. Germline CDR1 LNHNV, CDR2 YYDKDF (reference sequence). This CDR3 comprises 17 residues. V shed 4 bases and J 1 base; nucleotides not matched to a gene: 6. CDR3 amino acids: CATSTGQVGSGANVLTF. The CDR3 DNA follows: TGTGCCACCAGCACGGGACAGGTCGGTTCTGGGGCCAACGTCCTGACTTTC.

This chain links TRBV15 with TRBJ1-5; D ambiguous. Trimming cost V 0 bases and J 0 bases, with 6 bases left between them. In germline, CDR1 is LNHNV, CDR2 YYDKDF (reference sequence). CDR3 size: 15 residues. The chain's CDR3 is CATSRDRNSNQPQHF. Written as DNA, the CDR3 is TGTGCCACCAGCAGAGACAGGAATAGCAATCAGCCCCAGCATTTT.

The chain links TRBV5-1 to TRBJ2-2; D uncertain. The CDR3 spans 16 residues. V gave up 4 bases and J gave up 5 bases, with 18 bases separating them. Germline CDR1 SGHRS, CDR2 YFSETQ. For the CDR3, the DNA is TGCGCCAGCAGCGTGGCCCTACTCGCGCGTACCGGGGAGCTGTTTTTT. It is translated as CASSVALLARTGELFF. Full variable domain (outside the CDR3, taken from reference TRBV5-1 and TRBJ2-2): KAGVTQTPRYLIKTRGQQVTLSCSPISGHRSVSWYQQTPGQGLQFLFEYFSETQRNKGNFPGRFSGRQFSNSRSEMNVSTLELGDSALYLCASSVALLARTGELFFGEGSRLTVL.

This clone was observed a few times. This rearrangement joins TRBV12-3 or TRBV12-4 to TRBJ2-1, with D uncertain. With 1 base removed from V and 7 bases from J, the gap between germline ends came to 5 bases. The CDR3 spans 12 residues. The CDR3: CASSLVQNEQFF. Written as DNA, the CDR3 is TGTGCCAGCAGTTTAGTCCAAAATGAGCAGTTCTTC.

This clone occurred a few times. The chain couples TRBV14 to TRBJ2-7, with TRBD2 as a possible D gene (6 bases). Germline V gene lookup returns CDR1 SGHDN and CDR2 FVKESK. V dropped 2 bases and J dropped 7 bases, with 21 bases sitting between them. This CDR3 is built from 16 residues. CDR3 nucleotides: TGTGCCAGCAGCCAATTCTTAGGACGTCTCGGGGGTGAGCAGTACTTC. Amino acids: CASSQFLGRLGGEQYF.

The chain couples TRBV4-1 to TRBJ2-7; unclear D gene. CDR1 and CDR2 from the germline V gene are MGHRA and YSYEKL. The length of the CDR3 is 14 residues. Trimming pared 1 base from V and 0 bases from J, leaving 7 bases between. The CDR3, as DNA: TGCGCCAGCAGCCAAGGCCTAGTCTCCTACGAGCAGTACTTC. Amino acid sequence: CASSQGLVSYEQYF.

The chain recombines TRBV5-4 with TRBJ2-2; no clear D. V was pared by 0 bases and J by 0 bases, with 6 bases between. CDR3 length: 15 amino acids. Germline lookup yields CDR1 SGHNT and CDR2 YYREEE (reference sequence). CDR3 in DNA: TGTGCCAGCAGCTTGGAACTGACGAACACCGGGGAGCTGTTTTTT. Translation: CASSLELTNTGELFF.